Presented here are 9 T cell receptor beta chains from one specimen sequenced in a study of siplizumab effects on memory and regulatory T cells. The data were produced by immunoSEQ multiplex PCR, yet TCRdb's version contains in-frame clones alone and is incomplete. The repertoire holds about 57,000 clones, with approximately 87% as singletons. The sample was memory CD4+ T cells sorted from blood. The receptor source for this set is a human donor in good health.

The rearrangement uses TRBV4-2 and TRBJ2-7, with D perhaps TRBD2 (6 bases). V dropped 4 bases and J dropped 2 bases, with 18 bases sitting between them. Germline loops: CDR1 LGHNA, CDR2 YNFKEQ. This CDR3 is built from 16 residues. The CDR3 nucleotides read TGTGCCAGCAGCCCCTCTGATGGGAGGAGGGCCTACGAGCAGTACTTC. This codes for CASSPSDGRRAYEQYF.

Written as DNA, the CDR3 is TGTGCCATCAGAGCGACTAGCGGGGGGCAGAAACTTCAAGAGACCCAGTACTTC. Its protein is CAIRATSGGQKLQETQYF. The J gene is TRBJ2-5, the V gene TRBV10-3; 13 bases match TRBD2. CDR1 is ENHRY and CDR2 is SYGVKD in the germline V gene. V lost 6 bases, J lost 2 bases, and 12 bases stayed unmatched. There are 18 residues in the CDR3.

The rearrangement links TRBV29-1 to TRBJ2-2, with TRBD1 as a possible D gene (5 bases). V was shortened by 6 bases and J by 6 bases, with 14 bases between the two germline ends. Germline V gives CDR1 SQVTM, CDR2 ANQGSEA. The CDR3 is made up of 13 amino acids. The CDR3 DNA reads TGCAGCGTAAAGAAGCAGGGTCCCGGGGAGCTGTTTTTT. Protein: CSVKKQGPGELFF.

The rearrangement links TRBV5-5 to TRBJ2-5, with D maybe TRBD2 (5 bases). Trimming took 2 bases from V and 1 from J, leaving 12 bases between them. There are 15 residues in the CDR3. Germline lookup yields CDR1 SGHKS and CDR2 YYEKEE (reference sequence). Written as DNA, the CDR3 is TGTGCCAGCAGCTTTTCGGGGAGCCCCCAAGAGACCCAGTACTTC. Its translation is CASSFSGSPQETQYF.

This CDR3 reads CASSLARGGETQYF. The CDR3 bases are TGTGCCAGCAGCTTGGCGCGGGGTGGCGAGACCCAGTACTTC. J is TRBJ2-5 and V is TRBV5-6, with D maybe TRBD2 (6 bases). V was cut by 0 bases and J by 5 bases, with 11 bases left in between. Germline lookup yields CDR1 SGHDT and CDR2 YYEEEE. The CDR3 spans 14 residues.

The V and J genes are TRBV5-3 and TRBJ2-1; D remains unclear. TRBV5-3 is treated as an ORF (open reading frame) with a function not yet certain. Trimming shortened V by 0 bases and J by 0 bases, and 10 bases separated the two germline ends. The CDR3 spans 16 residues. CDR3 amino acids: CARSLAPVSSYNEQFF. For the CDR3, the DNA is TGTGCCAGAAGCTTGGCCCCCGTCAGCTCCTACAATGAGCAGTTCTTC.

J is TRBJ2-7 and V is TRBV6-6; possible D gene TRBD2, 5 bases. CDR1 is MNHNY and CDR2 is SVGAGI in the germline V gene (reference sequence). CDR3 length equals 12 residues. Trimming removed 11 bases at V and 2 bases at J, with 13 bases between. CDR3 DNA sequence: TGTGCCCTAGAATTGCGGGCCTACGAGCAGTACTTC. Encoded protein: CALELRAYEQYF.

The count of this clone is one. This chain joins TRBV5-5 and TRBJ2-7; maybe TRBD2 (5 bases). V lost 4 bases and J 2 bases, leaving 13 bases between the germline ends. This CDR3 comprises 14 residues. Germline V lookup: CDR1 SGHKS, CDR2 YYEKEE (reference sequence). The CDR3 nucleotides read TGTGCCAGCAGCGCCCTGACGGGGACCTACGAGCAGTACTTC. This encodes CASSALTGTYEQYF.

The chain carries TRBV7-8 and TRBJ1-2; D might be TRBD1 (6 bases). Germline V gene data show CDR1 as SGHVS and CDR2 as FQNEAQ. Between the trimmed V and J ends, which lost 7 bases and 4 bases, there was a span of 13 bases. The CDR3 extends over 13 amino acids. For the CDR3, the DNA is TGTGCCAGCACCTTGGACAGCATCTATGGCTACACCTTC. It specifies CASTLDSIYGYTF.